This T cell receptor (beta chain) was sequenced in a study of chemoradiotherapy in HPV16-positive cancers. Overall study: Candidate HPV-specific clones and shared TCR motifs came from a couple of HPV16-positive patients.

The CDR3 is 14 amino acids. The V and J ends lost 1 base and 11 bases respectively, with 18 bases between them. Germline-derived CDR1 and CDR2 are SGHTA and FQGNSA. Assay: immunoSEQ multiplex PCR; the TCRdb copy retains only in-frame clones and omits some. The sample lists fewer than 3,500 clones, around 92% occurring once. The chain recombines TRBV7-2 with TRBJ2-7, with D unclear. The clonotype comes from a human donor with HPV-associated anogenital cancer. This material consisted of tumor tissue, taken from a patient who underwent chemoradiotherapy. The CDR3 sequence is CASSLESGEAVKYF. CDR3 coding DNA: TGTGCCAGCAGCTTAGAATCGGGTGAGGCTGTTAAGTACTTC.